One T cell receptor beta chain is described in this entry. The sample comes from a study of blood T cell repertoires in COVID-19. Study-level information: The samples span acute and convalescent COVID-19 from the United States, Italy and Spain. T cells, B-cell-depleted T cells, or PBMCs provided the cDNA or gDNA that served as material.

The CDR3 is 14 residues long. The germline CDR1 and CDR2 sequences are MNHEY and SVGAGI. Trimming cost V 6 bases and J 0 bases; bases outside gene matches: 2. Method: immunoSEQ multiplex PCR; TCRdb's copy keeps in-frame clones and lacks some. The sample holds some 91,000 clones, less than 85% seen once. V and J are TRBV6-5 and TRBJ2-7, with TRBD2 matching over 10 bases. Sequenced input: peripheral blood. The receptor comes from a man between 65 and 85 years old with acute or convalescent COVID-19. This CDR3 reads CASRVAGGSYEQYF. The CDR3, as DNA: TGTGCCAGCAGGGTAGCGGGAGGCTCCTACGAGCAGTACTTC.